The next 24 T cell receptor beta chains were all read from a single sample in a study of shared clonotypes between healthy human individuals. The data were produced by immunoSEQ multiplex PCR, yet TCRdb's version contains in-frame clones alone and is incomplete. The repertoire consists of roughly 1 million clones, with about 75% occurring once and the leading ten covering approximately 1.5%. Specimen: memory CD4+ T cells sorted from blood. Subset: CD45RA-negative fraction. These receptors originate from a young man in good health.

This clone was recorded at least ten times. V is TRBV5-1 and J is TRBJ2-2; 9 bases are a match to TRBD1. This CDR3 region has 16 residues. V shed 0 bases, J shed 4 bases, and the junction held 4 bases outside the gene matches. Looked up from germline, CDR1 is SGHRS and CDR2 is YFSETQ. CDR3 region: CASSLDVTGGTGELFF. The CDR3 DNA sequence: TGCGCCAGCAGCTTGGACGTGACAGGGGGCACCGGGGAGCTGTTTTTT. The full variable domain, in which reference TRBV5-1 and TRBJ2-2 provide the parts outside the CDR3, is KAGVTQTPRYLIKTRGQQVTLSCSPISGHRSVSWYQQTPGQGLQFLFEYFSETQRNKGNFPGRFSGRQFSNSRSEMNVSTLELGDSALYLCASSLDVTGGTGELFFGEGSRLTVL.

In nucleotides, the CDR3 is TGCAGCGTTGCAGGCGGGGAGCTGTTTTTT. Protein product: CSVAGGELFF. The chain joins TRBV29-1 to TRBJ2-2; D gene unclear. This CDR3 spans 10 amino acids. Germline CDR1 reads SQVTM; CDR2 reads ANQGSEA. V shed 4 bases and J shed 7 bases, with 4 bases lying between them.

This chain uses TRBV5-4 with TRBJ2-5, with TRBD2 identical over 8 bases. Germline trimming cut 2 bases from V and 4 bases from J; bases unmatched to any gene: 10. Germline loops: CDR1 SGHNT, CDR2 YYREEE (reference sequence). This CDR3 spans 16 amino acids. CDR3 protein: CASSFAGGQIGETQYF. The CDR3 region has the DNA TGTGCCAGCAGCTTTGCGGGAGGCCAGATCGGAGAGACCCAGTACTTC.

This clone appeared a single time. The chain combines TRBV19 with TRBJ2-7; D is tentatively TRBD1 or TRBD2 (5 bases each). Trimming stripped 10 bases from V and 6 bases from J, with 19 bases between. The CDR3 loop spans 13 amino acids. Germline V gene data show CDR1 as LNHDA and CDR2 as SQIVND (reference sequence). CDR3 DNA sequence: TGTGCCACTACGGGCCCTATCGGGGCCGAGCAGTACTTC. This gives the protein CATTGPIGAEQYF. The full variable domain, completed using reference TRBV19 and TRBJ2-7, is DGGITQSPKYLFRKEGQNVTLSCEQNLNHDAMYWYRQDPGQGLRLIYYSQIVNDFQKGDIAEGYSVSREKKESFPLTVTSAQKNPTAFYLCATTGPIGAEQYFGPGTRLTVT.

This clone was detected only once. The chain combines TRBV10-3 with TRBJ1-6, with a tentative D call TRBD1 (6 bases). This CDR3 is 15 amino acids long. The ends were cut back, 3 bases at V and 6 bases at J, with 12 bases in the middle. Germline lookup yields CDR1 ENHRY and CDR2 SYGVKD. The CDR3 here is CAISEGGILNSPLHF. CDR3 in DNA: TGTGCCATCAGTGAAGGGGGAATACTTAATTCACCCCTCCACTTT.

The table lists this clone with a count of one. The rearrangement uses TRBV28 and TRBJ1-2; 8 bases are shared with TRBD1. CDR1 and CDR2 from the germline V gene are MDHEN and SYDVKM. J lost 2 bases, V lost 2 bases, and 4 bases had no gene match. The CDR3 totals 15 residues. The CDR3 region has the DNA TGTGCCAGCAGTTTACAACAGGGGGGGAACTATGGCTACACCTTC. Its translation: CASSLQQGGNYGYTF.

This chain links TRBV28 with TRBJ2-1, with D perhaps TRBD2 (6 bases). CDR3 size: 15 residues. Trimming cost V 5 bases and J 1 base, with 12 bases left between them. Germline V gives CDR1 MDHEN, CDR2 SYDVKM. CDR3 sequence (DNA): TGTGCCAGCAGTGCACCGGGACTTTCCTACAATGAGCAGTTCTTC. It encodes CASSAPGLSYNEQFF.

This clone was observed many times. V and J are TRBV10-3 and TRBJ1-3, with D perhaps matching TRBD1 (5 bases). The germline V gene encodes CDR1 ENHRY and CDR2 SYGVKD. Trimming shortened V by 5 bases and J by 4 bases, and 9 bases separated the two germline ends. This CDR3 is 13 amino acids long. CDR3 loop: CAISPGSGNTIYF. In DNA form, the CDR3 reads TGTGCCATCAGTCCAGGGTCGGGAAACACCATATATTTT.

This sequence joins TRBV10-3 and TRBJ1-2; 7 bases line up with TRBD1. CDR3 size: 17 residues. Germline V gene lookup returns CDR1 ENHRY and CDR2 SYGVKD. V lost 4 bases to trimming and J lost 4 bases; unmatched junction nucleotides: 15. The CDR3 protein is CAISGQGGGERGYGYTF. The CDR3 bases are TGTGCCATCAGTGGACAGGGCGGGGGCGAACGGGGCTATGGCTACACCTTC.

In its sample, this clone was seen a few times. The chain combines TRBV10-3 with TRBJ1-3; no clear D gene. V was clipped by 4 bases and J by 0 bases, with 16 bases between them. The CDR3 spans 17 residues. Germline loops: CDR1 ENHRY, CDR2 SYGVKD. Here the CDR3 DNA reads TGTGCCATCAGTGCGGGCGGACTCCTGAGCTCTGGAAACACCATATATTTT. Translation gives CAISAGGLLSSGNTIYF.

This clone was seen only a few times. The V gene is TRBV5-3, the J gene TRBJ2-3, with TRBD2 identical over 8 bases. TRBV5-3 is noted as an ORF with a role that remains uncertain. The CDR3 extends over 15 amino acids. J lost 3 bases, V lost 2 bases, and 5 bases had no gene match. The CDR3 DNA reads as TGTGCCAGAAGCTTAAACGGGAGGGGTACAGATACGCAGTATTTT. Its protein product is CARSLNGRGTDTQYF.

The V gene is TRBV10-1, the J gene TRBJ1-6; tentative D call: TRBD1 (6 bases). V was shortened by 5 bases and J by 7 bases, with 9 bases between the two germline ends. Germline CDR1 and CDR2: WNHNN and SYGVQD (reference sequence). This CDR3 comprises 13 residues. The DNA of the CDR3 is TGCGCCAGCAGTCCAGGGGCAAATTCACCCCTCCACTTT. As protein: CASSPGANSPLHF.

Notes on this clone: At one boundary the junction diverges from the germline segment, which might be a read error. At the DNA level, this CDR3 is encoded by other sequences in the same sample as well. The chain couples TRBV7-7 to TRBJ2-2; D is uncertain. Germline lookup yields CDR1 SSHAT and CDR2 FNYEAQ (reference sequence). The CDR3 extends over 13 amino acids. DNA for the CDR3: TGTGCTAGCAGCCCCCGTAACACCGGGGAGCTGTTTTTT. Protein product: CASSPRNTGELFF.

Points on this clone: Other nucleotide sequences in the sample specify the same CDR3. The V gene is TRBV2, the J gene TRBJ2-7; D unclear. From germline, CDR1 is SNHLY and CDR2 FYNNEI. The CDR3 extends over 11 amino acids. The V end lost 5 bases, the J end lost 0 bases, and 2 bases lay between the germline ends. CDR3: CASSLSYEQYF. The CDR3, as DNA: TGTGCCAGCAGTCTCTCCTACGAGCAGTACTTC.

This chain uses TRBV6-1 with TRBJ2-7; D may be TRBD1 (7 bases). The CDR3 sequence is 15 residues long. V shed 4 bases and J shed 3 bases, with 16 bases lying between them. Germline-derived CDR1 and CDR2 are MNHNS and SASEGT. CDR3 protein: CASSGGTALSYEQYF. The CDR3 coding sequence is TGTGCCAGCAGTGGCGGGACAGCCTTAAGCTACGAGCAGTACTTC.

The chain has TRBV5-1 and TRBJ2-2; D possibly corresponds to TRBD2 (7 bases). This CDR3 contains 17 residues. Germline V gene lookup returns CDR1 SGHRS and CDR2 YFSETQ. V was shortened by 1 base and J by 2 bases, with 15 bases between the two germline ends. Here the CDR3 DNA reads TGCGCCAGCAGCTTGACGTTAGGCGGGGGCAACACCGGGGAGCTGTTTTTT. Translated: CASSLTLGGGNTGELFF.

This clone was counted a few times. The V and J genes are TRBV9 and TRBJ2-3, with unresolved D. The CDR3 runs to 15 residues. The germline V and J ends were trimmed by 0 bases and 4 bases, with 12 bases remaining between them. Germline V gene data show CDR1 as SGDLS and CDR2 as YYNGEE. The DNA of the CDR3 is TGTGCCAGCAGCGTAGTATCTGCCCTGGCAGATACGCAGTATTTT. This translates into CASSVVSALADTQYF.

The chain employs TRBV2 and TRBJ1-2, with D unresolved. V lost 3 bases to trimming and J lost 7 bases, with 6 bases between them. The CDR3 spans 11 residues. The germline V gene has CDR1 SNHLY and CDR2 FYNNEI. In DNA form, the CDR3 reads TGTGCCAGCAGTGAGGCGCTTGGCTACACCTTC. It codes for CASSEALGYTF.

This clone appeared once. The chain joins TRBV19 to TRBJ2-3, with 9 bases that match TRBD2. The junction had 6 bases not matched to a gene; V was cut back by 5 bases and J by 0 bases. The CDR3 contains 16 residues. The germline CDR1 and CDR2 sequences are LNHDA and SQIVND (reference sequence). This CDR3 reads CASSALLAGSTDTQYF. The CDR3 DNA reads TGTGCCAGTAGTGCCTTACTAGCGGGTAGCACAGATACGCAGTATTTT.

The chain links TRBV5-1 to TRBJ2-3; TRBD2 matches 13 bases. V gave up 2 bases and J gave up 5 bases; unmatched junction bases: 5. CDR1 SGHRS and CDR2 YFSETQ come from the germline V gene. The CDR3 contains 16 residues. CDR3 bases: TGCGCCAGCAGCTTTGGACTAGCGGGAGTAGAAGATACGCAGTATTTT. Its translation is CASSFGLAGVEDTQYF.

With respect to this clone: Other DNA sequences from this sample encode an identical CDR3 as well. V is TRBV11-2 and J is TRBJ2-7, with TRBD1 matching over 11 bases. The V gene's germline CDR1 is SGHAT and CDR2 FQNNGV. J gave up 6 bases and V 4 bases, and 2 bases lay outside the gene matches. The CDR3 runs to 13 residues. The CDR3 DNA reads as TGTGCCAGCAGCTCTGGGACAGGGGGCGAGCAGTACTTC. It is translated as CASSSGTGGEQYF.

The CDR3 loop reads CASRTRMNTEAFF. CDR3 DNA: TGTGCCAGCAGGACGAGGATGAACACTGAAGCTTTCTTT. This rearrangement joins TRBV7-2 to TRBJ1-1; D unclear. CDR3 length equals 13 residues. V was trimmed by 6 bases and J by 0 bases, leaving 8 bases between them. Germline CDR1 and CDR2: SGHTA and FQGNSA.

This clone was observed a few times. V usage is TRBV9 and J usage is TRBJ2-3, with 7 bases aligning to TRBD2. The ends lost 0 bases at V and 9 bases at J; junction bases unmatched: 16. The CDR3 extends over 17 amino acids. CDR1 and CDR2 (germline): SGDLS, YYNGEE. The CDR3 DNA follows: TGTGCCAGCAGCGTAGAGACTCCGGGGGGAGGGCCGTCGACGCAGTATTTT. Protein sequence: CASSVETPGGGPSTQYF.

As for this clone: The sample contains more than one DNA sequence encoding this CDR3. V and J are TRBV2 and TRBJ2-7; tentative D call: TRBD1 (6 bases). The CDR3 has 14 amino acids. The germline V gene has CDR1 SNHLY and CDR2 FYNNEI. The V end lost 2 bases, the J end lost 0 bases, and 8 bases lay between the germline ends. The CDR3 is CASSEQGSSYEQYF. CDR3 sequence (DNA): TGTGCCAGCAGTGAACAGGGGAGCTCCTACGAGCAGTACTTC. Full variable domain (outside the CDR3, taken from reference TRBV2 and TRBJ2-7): EPEVTQTPSHQVTQMGQEVILRCVPISNHLYFYWYRQILGQKVEFLVSFYNNEISEKSEIFDDQFSVERPDGSNFTLKIRSTKLEDSAMYFCASSEQGSSYEQYFGPGTRLTVT.